This TCR beta chain was captured in a study of T cell responses to AZD1222 COVID-19 vaccine. The CDR3 has 13 residues. Germline-derived CDR1 and CDR2 are SEHNR and FQNEAQ (reference sequence). The V end was cut by 4 bases, the J end by 7 bases, with 11 bases between. As for this clone: No antigen is known for it.

Doses given second, at about 4 or about 12 weeks, were pooled. The study, taken as a whole, reports: Unmutated variant regions are reportedly the target of nearly half of TCRs that are spike-specific. Repertoires were obtained only post-peak T cell response.

Measured with immunoSEQ multiplex PCR; TCRdb has only the in-frame clones, and not every one. The sample holds under 95,000 clones, roughly 90% seen once. The clonotype comes from an adult who received the AZD1222 COVID-19 vaccine. The chain recombines TRBV7-9 with TRBJ2-1, with TRBD2 as a possible D gene (5 bases). This specimen consisted of peripheral blood, obtained 28 days after the second AZD1222 dose. CDR3 bases: TGTGCCAGCAGCTCGCCTAGCAGGAATGAGCAGTTCTTC. Its protein is CASSSPSRNEQFF.